These 32 T cell receptor beta chains were all obtained from the same sample, sequenced in a study of T cells in Graves' hyperthyroidism and ophthalmopathy. Researchers took RNA transcripts and amplified the TCR beta CDR3 regions from them. The TCR CDR3 was amplified in a first-round RT-PCR using the HTBI primer set. TCRdb redid the calling of the multiplex PCR reads with MiXCR, one entry per CDR3 protein. Of 300,000 to 450,000 distinct CDR3 sequences in the sample, around a quarter were seen once. The specimen was blood. These receptors originate from a man aged 45-65 years with Graves' hyperthyroidism.

The chain links TRBV6-2 or TRBV6-3 to TRBJ2-2, with D perhaps TRBD2 (6 bases). CDR1 and CDR2 (germline): MNHEY, SVGEGT. This CDR3 is 14 amino acids long. The ends were cut back, 5 bases at V and 4 bases at J, with 11 bases in the middle. CDR3 DNA sequence: TGTGCCAGCAGTGCGACTAGGGGCACCGGGGAGCTGTTTTTT. Its protein product is CASSATRGTGELFF.

This clonotype was picked up a small number of times. The J gene is TRBJ2-1, the V gene TRBV9; D is possibly TRBD2 (5 bases). CDR1 and CDR2 from the germline V gene are SGDLS and YYNGEE. V lost 5 bases and J lost 0, with 18 bases in between. The CDR3 consists of 17 residues. The CDR3 DNA reads TGTGCCAGCAGTCCTGGACTCGACCCCCGCTCCTACAATGAGCAGTTCTTC. Its protein is CASSPGLDPRSYNEQFF.

This clonotype was observed a few times. The chain couples TRBV24-1 to TRBJ2-2; 7 bases align to TRBD1. V lost 9 bases, J lost 2 bases, and 5 bases stayed unmatched. The germline gives CDR1 KGHDR, CDR2 SFDVKD. The CDR3 has 14 residues. Here the CDR3 reads CATQGQINTGELFF. CDR3 nucleotides: TGTGCCACCCAGGGACAGATCAACACCGGGGAGCTGTTTTTT.

This clonotype appeared many times. The V and J genes are TRBV7-8 and TRBJ2-3; 7 nucleotides match TRBD2. Germline-derived CDR1 and CDR2 are SGHVS and FQNEAQ. V gave up 2 bases and J gave up 6 bases; unmatched junction bases: 8. There are 15 residues in the CDR3. The CDR3 DNA reads TGTGCCAGCAGCTTATCGGAACTAGCGCATGATACGCAGTATTTT. Translation gives CASSLSELAHDTQYF.

V gene TRBV7-9 combines with J gene TRBJ1-4; no clear D. V lost 5 bases and J lost 7, with 11 bases in between. The CDR3 runs 13 residues. Per germline, CDR1 SEHNR and CDR2 FQNEAQ (reference sequence). CDR3 sequence (DNA): TGTGCCAGCAGCGCGTCCGTTAGTGAAAAACTGTTTTTT. Translation gives CASSASVSEKLFF.

Turning to this clonotype: The junction departs from the called germline gene at one end, perhaps through a read error. The chain carries TRBV11-2 and TRBJ2-2, with D perhaps matching TRBD1 or TRBD2 (5 bases each). The germline CDR1 and CDR2 sequences are SGHAT and FQNNGV. The CDR3 is made up of 13 amino acids. The CDR3: CASSIEGTGELFF. CDR3 DNA sequence: TGTGCCAGCAGCATAGAGGGGACCGGGGAGCTGTTTTTT.

The chain is built from TRBV19 and TRBJ2-7; D might be TRBD1 (6 bases). Trimming shortened V by 3 bases and J by 3 bases, and 9 bases separated the two germline ends. Per the germline V gene, CDR1 is LNHDA and CDR2 is SQIVND (reference sequence). CDR3 length equals 13 residues. CDR3 in amino acids: CASSIGRGYEQYF. The CDR3 nucleotides are TGTGCCAGTAGTATCGGCAGGGGCTACGAGCAGTACTTC. Filled out from reference TRBV19 and TRBJ2-7, the complete variable domain reads DGGITQSPKYLFRKEGQNVTLSCEQNLNHDAMYWYRQDPGQGLRLIYYSQIVNDFQKGDIAEGYSVSREKKESFPLTVTSAQKNPTAFYLCASSIGRGYEQYFGPGTRLTVT.

This clonotype was counted ten times or more. This rearrangement joins TRBV11-2 to TRBJ2-5; 8 bases are a match to TRBD2. CDR1 SGHAT and CDR2 FQNNGV come from the germline V gene. The length of the CDR3 is 15 residues. The trim removed 0 bases at V and 2 bases at J, leaving 2 bases unmatched. The CDR3 sequence is CASSLDGGRQETQYF. The DNA for the CDR3 is TGTGCCAGCAGCTTAGATGGCGGGAGGCAAGAGACCCAGTACTTC. Using reference TRBV11-2 and TRBJ2-5 for the parts outside the CDR3, the full variable domain is EAGVAQSPRYKIIEKRQSVAFWCNPISGHATLYWYQQILGQGPKLLIQFQNNGVVDDSQLPKDRFSAERLKGVDSTLKIQPAKLEDSAVYLCASSLDGGRQETQYFGPGTRLLVL.

This clonotype was observed a handful of times. The genes are TRBV29-1 and TRBJ2-7, with D tentatively TRBD2 (6 bases). Germline-derived CDR1 and CDR2 are SQVTM and ANQGSEA. CDR3 length equals 13 residues. The V end was cut by 8 bases, the J end by 0 bases, with 14 bases between. CDR3 in amino acids: CSSRDGSSYEQYF. The CDR3 bases are TGCAGCTCCCGGGACGGGAGCTCCTACGAGCAGTACTTC.

The V and J genes are TRBV7-9 and TRBJ2-7; possibly TRBD2 for D (5 bases). This CDR3 is built from 14 residues. CDR1 SEHNR and CDR2 FQNEAQ come from the germline V gene (reference sequence). Trimming took 8 bases from V and 1 from J, leaving 15 bases between them. The CDR3 sequence is CASQNSADSYEQYF. The CDR3 DNA is TGTGCCAGCCAAAATAGCGCAGATTCCTACGAGCAGTACTTC. Complete variable domain (other parts from reference TRBV7-9 and TRBJ2-7): DTGVSQNPRHKITKRGQNVTFRCDPISEHNRLYWYRQTLGQGPEFLTYFQNEAQLEKSRLLSDRFSAERPKGSFSTLEIQRTEQGDSAMYLCASQNSADSYEQYFGPGTRLTVT.

V and J are TRBV27 and TRBJ2-2; D is ambiguous. The germline V and J ends were trimmed by 7 bases and 5 bases, with 17 bases remaining between them. The CDR3 sequence is 15 residues long. Germline lookup yields CDR1 MNHEY and CDR2 SMNVEV (reference sequence). Written as DNA, the CDR3 is TGTGCCAGCAACCCTCTGGGTGTCGGAACCGGGGAGCTGTTTTTT. Protein: CASNPLGVGTGELFF.

The chain is built from TRBV6-5 and TRBJ2-1; D may be TRBD2 (5 bases). Germline CDR1 is MNHEY and CDR2 is SVGAGI. Trimming removed 0 bases from V and 4 bases from J, with 13 bases in between. The CDR3 sequence is 16 residues long. CDR3 sequence: CASSYSKIGGYNEQFF. The CDR3 bases are TGTGCCAGCAGTTACTCGAAAATAGGAGGTTACAATGAGCAGTTCTTC.

The rearrangement links TRBV25-1 to TRBJ2-7, with D unclear. Germline CDR1 and CDR2: MGHDK and SYGVNS. Between the trimmed V and J ends, which lost 3 bases and 0 bases, there was a span of 9 bases. This CDR3 spans 14 amino acids. The CDR3 here is CASSERSVSYEQYF. The DNA for the CDR3 is TGTGCCAGCAGTGAGAGAAGCGTCTCCTACGAGCAGTACTTC.

This chain joins TRBV10-2 and TRBJ1-5; 8 nucleotides agree with TRBD1. The junction had 6 bases not matched to a gene; V was cut back by 7 bases and J by 1 base. The germline V gene encodes CDR1 WSHSY and CDR2 SAAADI. The CDR3 consists of 15 residues. CDR3 DNA: TGCGCCAGCATTCAGGACAGGGACAGCAATCAGCCCCAGCATTTT. Translated, it gives CASIQDRDSNQPQHF.

This clonotype came up a few times. The chain combines TRBV6-1 with TRBJ1-6, with TRBD1 as a possible D gene (5 bases). This CDR3 region has 16 residues. With 6 bases removed from V and 9 bases from J, the gap between germline ends came to 21 bases. Germline CDR1 is MNHNS and CDR2 is SASEGT. CDR3 residues: CASSPTEPRVRSPLHF. The CDR3 DNA is TGTGCCAGCAGCCCCACGGAACCCAGGGTTCGTTCACCCCTCCACTTT.

This clonotype came up many times. The V call is TRBV5-1, the J call TRBJ2-2, with TRBD2 matching over 7 bases. The ends lost 4 bases at V and 2 bases at J; junction bases unmatched: 8. Per germline, CDR1 SGHRS and CDR2 YFSETQ. CDR3 size: 16 residues. The CDR3 loop reads CASSLAVSLNTGELFF. DNA of the CDR3: TGCGCCAGCAGCCTAGCGGTCTCCCTCAACACCGGGGAGCTGTTTTTT.

The chain couples TRBV10-3 to TRBJ1-2; D gene unclear. The CDR3 is 12 residues long. V lost 6 bases and J lost 8, with 13 bases in between. Germline values: CDR1 ENHRY, CDR2 SYGVKD. The CDR3 loop reads CAIRDFRNGYTF. DNA for the CDR3: TGTGCCATCAGGGACTTCCGTAACGGCTACACCTTC.

This clonotype was found a few times. This chain joins TRBV15 and TRBJ1-1, with D hard to call. V lost 0 bases, J lost 0 bases, and 8 bases lay in between. This CDR3 spans 15 amino acids. From germline, CDR1 is LNHNV and CDR2 YYDKDF (reference sequence). CDR3 DNA: TGTGCCACCAGCAGAGATGTAGGGATGAACACTGAAGCTTTCTTT. It encodes CATSRDVGMNTEAFF.

This clonotype was seen at least ten times. The V call is TRBV28, the J call TRBJ2-7; tentatively, D is TRBD2 (6 bases). The CDR3 consists of 13 residues. Germline assignment: CDR1 MDHEN and CDR2 SYDVKM. Trimming shortened V by 5 bases and J by 5 bases, and 13 bases separated the two germline ends. CDR3 protein: CASSTGLSNEQYF. In nucleotides, the CDR3 is TGTGCCAGCAGTACGGGACTCTCAAACGAGCAGTACTTC.

With respect to this clonotype: Just one base apart from a much larger clone, this may be a read error. The V gene is TRBV7-3, the J gene TRBJ2-5, with TRBD2 identical over 12 bases. The CDR3 sequence is 15 residues long. Germline V CDR1 and CDR2: SGHTA, FQGTGA. The V and J ends lost 5 bases and 5 bases, in that order; junction bases with no gene match: 6. CDR3 coding DNA: TGTGCCAGCAGCCTAGCGGGAGGGGAGTTGGAGACCCAGTACTTC. Protein product: CASSLAGGELETQYF.

This chain links TRBV12-3 or TRBV12-4 with TRBJ2-7; 11 nucleotides align to TRBD2. The trim removed 3 bases at V and 5 bases at J, leaving 6 bases unmatched. The length of the CDR3 is 15 residues. The chain's CDR3 is CASSFSTSGMDEQYF. The DNA of the CDR3 is TGTGCCAGCAGTTTTTCGACTAGCGGGATGGACGAGCAGTACTTC.

There are a few counts of this clonotype. Since a much larger clone is just one base distant, this may be a read error. This chain links TRBV7-2 with TRBJ1-2; D call uncertain. CDR3 length: 15 residues. In germline, CDR1 is SGHTA, CDR2 FQGNSA. The CDR3 DNA is TGTGCCAGCAGCTTAGTTGGCACGGACCACTATGGCTGCACCTTC. It is translated as CASSLVGTDHYGCTF.

This clonotype was seen more than once but under ten times. This sequence joins TRBV5-6 and TRBJ1-1; D is undetermined. CDR1 and CDR2 (germline): SGHDT, YYEEEE. This CDR3 has 13 amino acids. Deletions cut 0 bases from V and 3 bases from J, with 6 bases between. CDR3 DNA sequence: TGTGCCAGCAGCTTGGAGGGTCACACTGAAGCTTTCTTT. It specifies CASSLEGHTEAFF.

The chain uses TRBV12-3 or TRBV12-4 and TRBJ1-2; weak D call: TRBD1 (6 bases). The V end was cut by 6 bases, the J end by 2 bases, with 13 bases between. This CDR3 is built from 14 residues. CDR3 loop: CASSQPTGNYGYTF. CDR3 DNA sequence: TGTGCCAGCAGCCAACCAACAGGGAACTATGGCTACACCTTC.

V and J are TRBV14 and TRBJ2-1; tentative D call: TRBD2 (6 bases). The CDR3 extends over 14 amino acids. The V gene's germline CDR1 is SGHDN and CDR2 FVKESK. V lost 3 bases and J lost 3, with 9 bases in between. The CDR3 sequence is CASSHRDFYNEQFF. The DNA for the CDR3 is TGTGCCAGCAGCCATAGGGACTTCTACAATGAGCAGTTCTTC.

Only a few counts were recorded for this clonotype. The J gene is TRBJ1-6, the V gene TRBV20-1, with TRBD1 as a possible D gene (6 bases). In germline, CDR1 is DFQATT, CDR2 SNEGSKA (reference sequence). V was shortened by 1 base and J by 8 bases, with 18 bases between the two germline ends. The CDR3 contains 16 residues. DNA for the CDR3: TGCAGTGCTAGAGGTGGGGGCCTTGGAACCGATTCACCCCTCCACTTT. It yields the protein CSARGGGLGTDSPLHF.

The chain combines TRBV7-3 with TRBJ2-1; D unclear. The V and J ends lost 5 bases and 0 bases respectively, with 11 bases between them. CDR3 length: 15 residues. Per the germline V gene, CDR1 is SGHTA and CDR2 is FQGTGA. The CDR3 bases are TGTGCCAGCAGCCCCCTTAGTGGCTCCTACAATGAGCAGTTCTTC. Residues: CASSPLSGSYNEQFF. Using reference TRBV7-3 and TRBJ2-1 for the parts outside the CDR3, the full variable domain is GAGVSQTPSNKVTEKGKYVELRCDPISGHTALYWYRQSLGQGPEFLIYFQGTGAADDSGLPNDRFFAVRPEGSVSTLKIQRTERGDSAVYLCASSPLSGSYNEQFFGPGTRLTVL.

The rearrangement joins TRBV20-1 to TRBJ2-3, with TRBD2 as a possible D gene (5 bases). V was pared by 5 bases and J by 6 bases, with 21 bases between. Looked up from germline, CDR1 is DFQATT and CDR2 is SNEGSKA (reference sequence). CDR3 size: 15 residues. CDR3 in DNA: TGCAGTGCTCGCCTTACTAGGTCCTCGGGGGATACGCAGTATTTT. Amino acids: CSARLTRSSGDTQYF.

Comment on this clonotype: A much larger clone lies one base from this, so it may be a read error. This chain links TRBV12-3 or TRBV12-4 with TRBJ2-7, with 10 bases identical to TRBD2. The CDR3 covers 14 residues. This chain's CDR3 is CVSSPRTSGYEQYF. The DNA of the CDR3 is TGTGTCAGCAGTCCCCGGACTAGCGGCTACGAGCAGTACTTC.

This clonotype was counted a few times. The chain is built from TRBV6-1 and TRBJ1-2; D is perhaps TRBD1 (6 bases). CDR3 length equals 13 residues. V was trimmed by 6 bases and J by 5 bases, leaving 13 bases between them. CDR1 is MNHNS, CDR2 SASEGT, per germline. The CDR3 spells CASRQGQIYGYTF. Written as DNA, the CDR3 is TGTGCCAGCAGGCAGGGACAAATTTATGGCTACACCTTC.

This clonotype was seen only a few times. The gene calls are TRBV2 and TRBJ1-2; D gene ambiguous. The V gene lost 4 bases and the J gene lost 0 bases, with 12 bases spanning the gap. Germline V gene sequence: CDR1 SNHLY, CDR2 FYNNEI. This CDR3 spans 15 amino acids. CDR3 sequence: CASSGWVETNYGYTF. The CDR3 nucleotides read TGTGCCAGCAGTGGATGGGTTGAAACTAACTATGGCTACACCTTC.

In this sample, this clonotype turned up a few times. The chain links TRBV12-5 to TRBJ2-2, with D possibly TRBD2 on 5 matching bases. CDR3 length: 17 amino acids. CDR1 is LGHNT, CDR2 FRNRAP, per germline. Trimming left V 5 bases short and J 2 bases short, with 18 bases between. CDR3 sequence: CASGPPVGRINTGELFF. The CDR3 DNA reads TGTGCTAGTGGTCCCCCTGTGGGGAGAATCAACACCGGGGAGCTGTTTTTT.